This T cell receptor beta chain was identified during a study of CD4 and CD8 cells across lung adenocarcinoma regions. TCRdb re-called the PCR reads with MiXCR, one entry per CDR3 protein. The sample gives under 10,000 distinct CDR3 sequences, about 48% of which show up once; about 95% is in the top ten. In this sample, this clonotype turned up a few times. Donors had localized lung adenocarcinoma, a non-small cell lung cancer. Sequences were obtained from CD8+ T cells from the center of a lung tumor. This clonotype originated in a male donor with lung adenocarcinoma. The CD4 and CD8 labels of this study may be unreliable.

CDR3 loop: CASSQEATLSTDTQYF. In DNA, the CDR3 is TGCGCCAGCAGCCAAGAGGCTACCCTAAGCACAGATACGCAGTATTTT. The chain joins TRBV4-1 to TRBJ2-3; D not resolved. Germline V gene sequence: CDR1 MGHRA, CDR2 YSYEKL. V was clipped by 0 bases and J by 0 bases, with 10 bases between them. The CDR3 runs 16 residues.